The rows below give T cell receptor beta chains drawn from one sample of a study of quantifying T cell responses using KT2 cells. MiXCR, run by TCRdb on the UMI-ligation and nested PCR reads, gives a single entry per CDR3 protein. The sample carries 25,000 to 40,000 distinct CDR3 sequences, under 13% recorded once. The sequenced sample consisted of PBMCs spiked with cells of the T cell clone KT2. Every receptor here comes from a human donor. Each CDR3 is given with its conserved first and last residue. The D gene is left open where the match is weak. A clone size is listed for some rows: how often the clone was seen (once, few, many), or a class if it is expanded.

TRBV6-1	.	.	TRBJ1-1	CASSSSLVNTEAFF	TGTGCCAGCAGCTCGTCGTTGGTCAACACTGAAGCTTTCTTT
TRBV7-9	.	few	TRBJ2-7	CAVRDDYEQYF	TGTGCCGTACGGGACGACTACGAGCAGTACTTC
TRBV5-4	TRBD2	.	TRBJ2-7	CASSLLAETYEQYF	TGTGCCAGCAGCTTACTAGCGGAAACCTACGAGCAGTACTTC
TRBV20-1	.	few	TRBJ1-1	CSAIFSPAGAFF	TGCAGTGCTATTTTTTCCCCCGCCGGGGCTTTCTTT
TRBV19	.	few	TRBJ2-6	CASSIDGGAGANVLTF	TGTGCCAGTAGTATAGATGGGGGCGCTGGGGCCAACGTCCTGACTTTC
TRBV7-8	.	many	TRBJ1-1	CASSLRAGGENTEAFF	TGTGCCAGCAGCTTGCGGGCGGGGGGGGAAAACACTGAAGCTTTCTTT
TRBV12-3/TRBV12-4	.	.	TRBJ2-1	CASSLALTGLYNEQFF	TGTGCCAGCAGTTTAGCCTTGACCGGACTATACAATGAGCAGTTCTTC
TRBV20-1	.	many	TRBJ1-2	CSAVPMTGSYGYTF	TGCAGTGCTGTCCCCATGACAGGAAGCTATGGCTACACCTTC
TRBV12-3/TRBV12-4	.	.	TRBJ1-1	CASSLFGRHTEAFF	TGTGCCAGCAGTTTATTCGGCAGGCACACTGAAGCTTTCTTT
TRBV7-3	.	many	TRBJ2-1	CASSQGNSYNEQFF	TGTGCCAGCAGTCAGGGGAACTCCTACAATGAGCAGTTCTTC
TRBV15	.	few	TRBJ1-4	CATSEAQPVYEKLFF	TGTGCCACCAGCGAGGCCCAACCGGTTTATGAAAAACTGTTTTTT
TRBV6-5	TRBD2	.	TRBJ2-3	CASSGEGITDTQYF	TGTGCCAGCAGTGGGGAGGGGATTACAGATACGCAGTATTTT
TRBV5-1	TRBD2	.	TRBJ2-7	CASTGTSGGYEQYF	TGCGCCAGCACCGGGACTAGCGGCGGTTACGAGCAGTACTTC
TRBV18	.	many	TRBJ1-4	CASSPQTGHEKLFF	TGTGCCAGCTCACCTCAAACAGGGCACGAAAAACTGTTTTTT
TRBV2	TRBD2	.	TRBJ2-1	CATSGRGLAGANEQFF	TGTGCCACCAGTGGGAGGGGACTAGCGGGGGCGAATGAGCAGTTCTTC
TRBV24-1	.	few	TRBJ1-6	CATSDQGTDLHF	TGTGCCACCAGTGATCAGGGGACGGACCTCCACTTT
TRBV10-3	TRBD1	many	TRBJ2-7	CAISDSGTGGYEQYF	TGTGCCATCAGTGACTCAGGGACAGGGGGTTACGAGCAGTACTTC
TRBV12-3/TRBV12-4	.	few	TRBJ1-3	CASSYFGNTIYF	TGTGCCAGCAGTTATTTTGGAAACACCATATATTTT
TRBV19	.	few	TRBJ2-2	CASSMGRALTGELFF	TGTGCCAGTAGTATGGGCCGGGCCCTCACCGGGGAGCTGTTTTTT
TRBV3-1	.	few	TRBJ1-1	CASSPGHSNTEAFF	TGTGCCAGCAGCCCCGGACACTCGAACACTGAAGCTTTCTTT
TRBV7-2	TRBD1	many	TRBJ2-3	CASSLYRGHGDTQYF	TGTGCCAGCAGCTTATATAGGGGGCATGGAGATACGCAGTATTTT
TRBV15	.	many	TRBJ1-1	CATSLDSWGNTEAFF	TGTGCCACCAGCTTGGACAGTTGGGGGAACACTGAAGCTTTCTTT
TRBV12-3/TRBV12-4	.	.	TRBJ2-2	CASSLQEPQNTGELFF	TGTGCCAGCAGTTTACAAGAACCACAGAACACCGGGGAGCTGTTTTTT
TRBV18	.	.	TRBJ1-5	CASSDSHNQPQHF	TGTGCCAGCTCAGACAGCCACAATCAGCCCCAGCATTTT
TRBV24-1	.	many	TRBJ2-1	CATSDLQAGSSYNEQFF	TGTGCCACCAGTGATTTGCAGGCAGGTAGCTCCTACAATGAGCAGTTCTTC
TRBV4-1	.	few	TRBJ1-2	CASSQKLMWSLRKSSSYGYTF	TGCGCCAGCAGCCAAAAGCTGATGTGGTCCCTCAGGAAAAGTTCGAGTTATGGCTACACCTTC
TRBV5-1	TRBD2	many	TRBJ2-7	CASSRGESYEQYF	TGCGCCAGCAGCCGGGGGGAATCCTACGAGCAGTACTTC
TRBV27	TRBD2	.	TRBJ2-3	CASSTTTSGATSTDTQYF	TGTGCCAGCAGTACCACGACTAGCGGGGCGACTAGCACAGATACGCAGTATTTT
TRBV5-5	.	many	TRBJ1-1	CASSPGRGNTEAFF	TGTGCCAGCAGCCCGGGACGGGGGAACACTGAAGCTTTCTTT
TRBV20-1	.	many	TRBJ2-3	CSARPWVGNTDTQYF	TGCAGTGCTAGACCGTGGGTGGGGAACACAGATACGCAGTATTTT
TRBV7-9	.	.	TRBJ2-2	CASSPIRSLVPGELFF	TGTGCCAGCAGCCCAATACGGTCACTAGTACCCGGGGAGCTGTTTTTT
TRBV27	.	.	TRBJ1-2	CASSPRDRVWGYTF	TGTGCCAGCAGTCCCCGGGACCGTGTGTGGGGCTACACCTTC
TRBV11-2	.	few	TRBJ2-3	CASSLGASTDTQYF	TGTGCCAGCAGCTTAGGAGCTAGCACAGATACGCAGTATTTT
TRBV5-6	.	few	TRBJ2-7	CASSLGGATYEQYF	TGTGCCAGCAGCTTGGGAGGGGCCACCTACGAGCAGTACTTC
TRBV27	TRBD1	many	TRBJ1-6	CASSWKRDRSSYNSPLHF	TGTGCCAGCAGTTGGAAACGGGACAGGAGCTCCTATAATTCACCCCTCCACTTT
TRBV2	.	.	TRBJ2-1	CASRYGGNEQFF	TGTGCCAGCAGATATGGGGGCAATGAGCAGTTCTTC
TRBV2	TRBD2	few	TRBJ2-3	CASSSGRNPDTQYF	TGTGCCAGCTCTAGCGGGAGGAACCCAGATACGCAGTATTTT
TRBV5-6	TRBD1	few	TRBJ1-1	CASSFNRGQTEAFF	TGTGCCAGCAGCTTCAACAGGGGGCAAACTGAAGCTTTCTTT
TRBV12-3/TRBV12-4	TRBD1	.	TRBJ1-2	CATLAQGAQGYTF	TGTGCCACCCTAGCCCAGGGGGCGCAGGGCTACACCTTC
TRBV12-3/TRBV12-4	.	.	TRBJ1-2	CASSLGQNYGYTF	TGTGCCAGCAGTTTGGGGCAGAACTATGGCTACACCTTC
TRBV29-1	.	many	TRBJ1-3	CSAKVGGNTIYF	TGCAGCGCAAAAGTGGGCGGAAACACCATATATTTT
TRBV20-1	.	.	TRBJ1-6	CSGGPGRSHSPLHF	TGCAGTGGTGGACCGGGACGGTCTCATTCACCCCTCCACTTT
TRBV6-1	.	.	TRBJ2-5	CASSEALRLPGTQAAMDQETQYF	TGTGCCAGCAGTGAAGCGCTCCGTCTTCCTGGTACGCAGGCCGCCATGGACCAAGAGACCCAGTACTTC
TRBV6-2/TRBV6-3	TRBD2	.	TRBJ2-3	CASSYKASGGRQYF	TGTGCCAGCAGTTACAAGGCTAGCGGAGGAAGGCAGTATTTT
TRBV29-1	TRBD2	few	TRBJ2-5	CSGTSGGMETQYF	TGCAGCGGTACTAGCGGGGGGATGGAGACCCAGTACTTC
TRBV5-6	.	.	TRBJ2-7	CASSVDSGYEQYF	TGTGCCAGCAGCGTAGATTCCGGCTACGAGCAGTACTTC
TRBV5-1	TRBD1	many	TRBJ2-1	CASTYVLTGGGNEQFF	TGCGCCAGCACCTACGTACTGACAGGGGGTGGGAATGAGCAGTTCTTC
TRBV5-4	TRBD2	.	TRBJ2-7	CASSSTSGGPYEQYF	TGTGCCAGCAGCTCTACTAGCGGGGGACCCTACGAGCAGTACTTC
TRBV10-1	.	.	TRBJ2-3	CASSRGAMNTQYF	TGCGCCAGTAGCCGGGGGGCCATGAATACGCAGTATTTT
TRBV29-1	TRBD2	.	TRBJ2-7	CSVEDLAGDGYF	TGCAGCGTTGAAGATCTTGCGGGAGATGGATACTTC
TRBV5-6	.	.	TRBJ2-7	CASSLVGGVLFSYEQYF	TGTGCCAGCAGCTTGGTAGGCGGGGTCTTGTTCTCCTACGAGCAGTACTTC
TRBV29-1	.	medium-sized	TRBJ1-4	CSATAEAEKLFF	TGCAGCGCGACCGCGGAGGCTGAAAAACTGTTTTTT
TRBV7-9	TRBD2	.	TRBJ2-3	CASSLVLAARTDTQYF	TGTGCCAGCAGCTTAGTACTAGCGGCTCGCACAGATACGCAGTATTTT
TRBV12-3/TRBV12-4	TRBD2	.	TRBJ2-1	CASKTSGNNEQFF	TGTGCCAGCAAGACTAGCGGGAACAATGAGCAGTTCTTC
TRBV5-1	.	few	TRBJ2-3	CASSLTTGGADTQYF	TGCGCCAGCAGCTTGACCACAGGAGGGGCAGATACGCAGTATTTT
TRBV5-1	TRBD1	.	TRBJ1-2	CASSLSTGGDGYNF	TGCGCCAGCAGCTTGTCAACAGGGGGCGATGGCTACAACTTC
TRBV25-1	.	.	TRBJ2-7	CASSEYQVSYEQYF	TGTGCCAGCAGTGAATACCAGGTTAGCTACGAGCAGTACTTC
TRBV20-1	TRBD2	many	TRBJ2-7	CSARRAGSGKGEQYF	TGCAGTGCTAGAAGGGCTGGTAGCGGGAAAGGGGAGCAGTACTTC
TRBV2	.	.	TRBJ1-1	CASSEAPGVGTEAFF	TGTGCCAGCAGTGAAGCACCAGGGGTTGGTACTGAAGCTTTCTTT
TRBV11-2	.	few	TRBJ2-1	CASSLESSSSYNEQFF	TGTGCCAGCAGCTTAGAATCATCGAGCTCCTACAATGAGCAGTTCTTC